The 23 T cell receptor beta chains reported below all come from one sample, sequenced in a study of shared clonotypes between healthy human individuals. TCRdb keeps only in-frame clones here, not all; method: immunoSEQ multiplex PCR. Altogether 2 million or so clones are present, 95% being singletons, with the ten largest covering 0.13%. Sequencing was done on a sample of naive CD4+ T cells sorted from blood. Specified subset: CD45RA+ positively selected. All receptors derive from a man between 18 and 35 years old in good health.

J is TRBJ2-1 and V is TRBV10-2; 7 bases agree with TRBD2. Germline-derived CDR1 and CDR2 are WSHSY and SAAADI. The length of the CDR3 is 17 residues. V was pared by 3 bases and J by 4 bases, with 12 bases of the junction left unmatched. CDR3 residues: CASSDPLGAGTYNEQFF. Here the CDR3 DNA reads TGCGCCAGCAGTGACCCTCTGGGAGCGGGAACTTACAATGAGCAGTTCTTC.

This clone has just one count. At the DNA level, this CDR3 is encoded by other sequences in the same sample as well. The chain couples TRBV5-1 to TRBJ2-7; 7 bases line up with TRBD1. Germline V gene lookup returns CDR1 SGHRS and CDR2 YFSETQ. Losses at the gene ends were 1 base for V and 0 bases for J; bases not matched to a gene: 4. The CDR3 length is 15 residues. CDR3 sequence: CASSLLGQSSYEQYF. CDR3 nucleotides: TGCGCCAGCAGCTTGTTGGGACAGAGCTCCTACGAGCAGTACTTC.

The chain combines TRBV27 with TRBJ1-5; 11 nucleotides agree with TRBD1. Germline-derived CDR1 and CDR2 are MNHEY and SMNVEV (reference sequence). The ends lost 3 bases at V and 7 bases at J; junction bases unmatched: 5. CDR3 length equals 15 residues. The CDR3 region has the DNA TGTGCCAGCAGTTTCGGACAGGGGGCCTGGCAGCCCCAGCATTTT. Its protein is CASSFGQGAWQPQHF.

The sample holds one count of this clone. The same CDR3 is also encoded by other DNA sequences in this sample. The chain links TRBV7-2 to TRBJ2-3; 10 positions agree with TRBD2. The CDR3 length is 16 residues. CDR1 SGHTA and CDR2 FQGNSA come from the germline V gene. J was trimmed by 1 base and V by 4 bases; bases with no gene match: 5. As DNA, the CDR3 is TGTGCCAGCAGCTCAGGACTAGCGGCGGGCACAGATACGCAGTATTTT. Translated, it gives CASSSGLAAGTDTQYF.

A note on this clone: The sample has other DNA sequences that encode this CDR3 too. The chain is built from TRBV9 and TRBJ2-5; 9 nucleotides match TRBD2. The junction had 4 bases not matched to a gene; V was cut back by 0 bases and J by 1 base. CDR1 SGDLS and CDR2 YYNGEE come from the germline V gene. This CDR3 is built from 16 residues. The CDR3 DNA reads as TGTGCCAGCAGCGTAGCGATTAGCGGGGGCCAAGAGACCCAGTACTTC. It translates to CASSVAISGGQETQYF.

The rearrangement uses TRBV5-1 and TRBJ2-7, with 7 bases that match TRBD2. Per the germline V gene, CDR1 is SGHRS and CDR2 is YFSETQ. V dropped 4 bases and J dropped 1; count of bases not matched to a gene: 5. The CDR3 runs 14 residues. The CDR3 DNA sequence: TGCGCCAGCAGCCTGGGACTACTATCCTACGAGCAGTACTTC. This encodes CASSLGLLSYEQYF.

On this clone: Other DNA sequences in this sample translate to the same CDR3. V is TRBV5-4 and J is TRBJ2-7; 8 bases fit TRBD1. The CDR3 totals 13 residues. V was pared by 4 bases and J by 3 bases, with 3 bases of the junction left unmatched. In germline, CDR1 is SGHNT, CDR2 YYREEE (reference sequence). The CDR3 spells CASSRGQGYEQYF. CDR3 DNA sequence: TGTGCCAGCAGCCGCGGACAGGGCTACGAGCAGTACTTC.

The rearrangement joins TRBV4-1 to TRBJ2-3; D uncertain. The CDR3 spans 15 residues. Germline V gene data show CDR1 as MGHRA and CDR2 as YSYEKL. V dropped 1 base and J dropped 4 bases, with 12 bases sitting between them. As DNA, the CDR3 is TGCGCCAGCAGCCAAGGTGGCAGCCTCCCAGATACGCAGTATTTT. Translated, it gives CASSQGGSLPDTQYF.

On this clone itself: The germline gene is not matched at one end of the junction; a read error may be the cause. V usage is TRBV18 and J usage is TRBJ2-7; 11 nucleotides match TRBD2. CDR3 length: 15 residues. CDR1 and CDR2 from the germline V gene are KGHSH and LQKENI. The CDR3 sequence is CASSPLAGALYEQYF. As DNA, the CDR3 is TGTGCCAGCTCGCCACTAGCGGGGGCCCTCTACGAGCAGTACTTC.

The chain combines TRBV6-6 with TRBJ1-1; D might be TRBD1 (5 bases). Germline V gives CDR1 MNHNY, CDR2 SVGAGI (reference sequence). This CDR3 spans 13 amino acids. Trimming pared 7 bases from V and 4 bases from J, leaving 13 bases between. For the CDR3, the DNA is TGTGCCAGCACAACACCTGGGGGCACTGAAGCTTTCTTT. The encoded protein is CASTTPGGTEAFF.

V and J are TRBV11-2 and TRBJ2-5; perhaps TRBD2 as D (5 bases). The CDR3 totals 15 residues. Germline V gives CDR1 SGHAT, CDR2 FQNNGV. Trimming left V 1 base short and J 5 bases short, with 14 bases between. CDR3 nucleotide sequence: TGTGCCAGCAGCTTAGTCAATAAGGCGGGCGAGACCCAGTACTTC. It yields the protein CASSLVNKAGETQYF.

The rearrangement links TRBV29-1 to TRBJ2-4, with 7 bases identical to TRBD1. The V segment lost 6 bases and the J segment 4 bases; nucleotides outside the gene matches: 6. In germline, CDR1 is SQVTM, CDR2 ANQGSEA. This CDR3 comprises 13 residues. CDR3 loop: CSVQGTDKNIQYF. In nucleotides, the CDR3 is TGCAGCGTCCAAGGGACAGATAAAAACATTCAGTACTTC. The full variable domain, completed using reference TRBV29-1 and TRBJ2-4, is SAVISQKPSRDICQRGTSLTIQCQVDSQVTMMFWYRQQPGQSLTLIATANQGSEATYESGFVIDKFPISRPNLTFSTLTVSNMSPEDSSIYLCSVQGTDKNIQYFGAGTRLSVL.

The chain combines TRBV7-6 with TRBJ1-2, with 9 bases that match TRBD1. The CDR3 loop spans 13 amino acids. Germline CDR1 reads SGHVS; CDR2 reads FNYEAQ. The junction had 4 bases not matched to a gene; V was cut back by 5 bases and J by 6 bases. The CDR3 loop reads CASSLGQGHGYTF. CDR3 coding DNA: TGTGCCAGCAGCCTGGGACAGGGACATGGCTACACCTTC. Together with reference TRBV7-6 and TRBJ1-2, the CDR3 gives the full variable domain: GAGVSQSPRYKVTKRGQDVALRCDPISGHVSLYWYRQALGQGPEFLTYFNYEAQQDKSGLPNDRFSAERPEGSISTLTIQRTEQRDSAMYRCASSLGQGHGYTFGSGTRLTVV.

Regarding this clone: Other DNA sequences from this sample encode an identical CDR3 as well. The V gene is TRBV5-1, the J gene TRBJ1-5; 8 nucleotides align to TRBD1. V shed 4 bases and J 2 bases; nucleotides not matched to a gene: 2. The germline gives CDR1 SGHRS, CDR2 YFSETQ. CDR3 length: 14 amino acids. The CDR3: CASSPGGGNQPQHF. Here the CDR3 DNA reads TGCGCCAGCAGCCCAGGGGGCGGCAATCAGCCCCAGCATTTT.

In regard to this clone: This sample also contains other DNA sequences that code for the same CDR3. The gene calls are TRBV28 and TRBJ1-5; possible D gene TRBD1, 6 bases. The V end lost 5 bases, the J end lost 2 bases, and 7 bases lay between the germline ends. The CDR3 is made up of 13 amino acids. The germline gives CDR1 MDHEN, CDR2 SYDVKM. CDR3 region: CASSRQGNQPQHF. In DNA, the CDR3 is TGTGCCAGCAGTAGACAGGGCAATCAGCCCCAGCATTTT.

CDR3 nucleotides: TGTGCCAGCAGTCCCGATGGCAATCAGCCCCAGCATTTT. Protein: CASSPDGNQPQHF. This chain uses TRBV7-8 with TRBJ1-5; D is unclear. V was clipped by 6 bases and J by 2 bases, with 8 bases between them. The CDR3 contains 13 residues. CDR1 is SGHVS and CDR2 is FQNEAQ in the germline V gene.

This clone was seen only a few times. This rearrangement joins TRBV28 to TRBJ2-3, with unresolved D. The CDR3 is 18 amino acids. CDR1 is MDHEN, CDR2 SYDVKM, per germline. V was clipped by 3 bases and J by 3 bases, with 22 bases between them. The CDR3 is CASSFGPTGLLRTDTQYF. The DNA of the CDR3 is TGTGCCAGCAGTTTTGGCCCGACGGGTCTACTTCGTACAGATACGCAGTATTTT.

The CDR3 spells CASSPGPGWTEAFF. The CDR3 coding sequence is TGCGCCAGCAGCCCCGGGCCGGGTTGGACTGAAGCTTTCTTT. The chain carries TRBV4-1 and TRBJ1-1; unclear D gene. Germline V gene data show CDR1 as MGHRA and CDR2 as YSYEKL. The CDR3 is 14 amino acids. Trimming took off 4 bases at V and 5 bases at J, with 14 bases between the two ends.

CDR3 nucleotide sequence: TGTGCCAGCAGCGTAGATTTGGGAAGGAGCTACACCTTC. Its translation is CASSVDLGRSYTF. The chain is built from TRBV9 and TRBJ1-2; D call uncertain. From germline, CDR1 is SGDLS and CDR2 YYNGEE. The CDR3 length is 13 residues. The germline V and J ends were trimmed by 0 bases and 9 bases, with 12 bases remaining between them.

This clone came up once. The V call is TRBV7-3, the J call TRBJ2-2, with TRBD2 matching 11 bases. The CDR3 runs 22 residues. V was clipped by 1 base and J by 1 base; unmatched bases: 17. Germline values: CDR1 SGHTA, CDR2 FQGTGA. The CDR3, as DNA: TGTGCCAGCAGCTTAATACGGTTCTTGGGGACTAGCGGTGAATGGAACACCGGGGAGCTGTTTTTT. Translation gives CASSLIRFLGTSGEWNTGELFF.

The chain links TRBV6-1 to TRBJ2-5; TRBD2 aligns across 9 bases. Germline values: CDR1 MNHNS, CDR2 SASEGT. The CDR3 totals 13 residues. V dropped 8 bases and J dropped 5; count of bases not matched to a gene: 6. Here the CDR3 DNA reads TGTGCCAGCCCCGCTAGCGGGGTGGAGACCCAGTACTTC. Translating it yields CASPASGVETQYF.

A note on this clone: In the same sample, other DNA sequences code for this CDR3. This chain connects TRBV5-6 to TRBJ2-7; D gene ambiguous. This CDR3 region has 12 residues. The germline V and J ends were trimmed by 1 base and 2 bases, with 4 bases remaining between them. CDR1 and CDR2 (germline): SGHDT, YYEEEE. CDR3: CASSLMTYEQYF. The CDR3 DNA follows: TGTGCCAGCAGCTTGATGACCTACGAGCAGTACTTC.

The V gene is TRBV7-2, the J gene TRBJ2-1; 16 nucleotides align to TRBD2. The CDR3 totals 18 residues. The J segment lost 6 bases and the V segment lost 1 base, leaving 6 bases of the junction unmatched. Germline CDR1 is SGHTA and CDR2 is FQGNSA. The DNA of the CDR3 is TGTGCCAGCAGCTTAGATTTCGGGACTAGCGGGAGGGCCAATGAGCAGTTCTTC. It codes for CASSLDFGTSGRANEQFF. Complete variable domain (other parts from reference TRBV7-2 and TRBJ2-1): GAGVSQSPSNKVTEKGKDVELRCDPISGHTALYWYRQSLGQGLEFLIYFQGNSAPDKSGLPSDRFSAERTGGSVSTLTIQRTQQEDSAVYLCASSLDFGTSGRANEQFFGPGTRLTVL.